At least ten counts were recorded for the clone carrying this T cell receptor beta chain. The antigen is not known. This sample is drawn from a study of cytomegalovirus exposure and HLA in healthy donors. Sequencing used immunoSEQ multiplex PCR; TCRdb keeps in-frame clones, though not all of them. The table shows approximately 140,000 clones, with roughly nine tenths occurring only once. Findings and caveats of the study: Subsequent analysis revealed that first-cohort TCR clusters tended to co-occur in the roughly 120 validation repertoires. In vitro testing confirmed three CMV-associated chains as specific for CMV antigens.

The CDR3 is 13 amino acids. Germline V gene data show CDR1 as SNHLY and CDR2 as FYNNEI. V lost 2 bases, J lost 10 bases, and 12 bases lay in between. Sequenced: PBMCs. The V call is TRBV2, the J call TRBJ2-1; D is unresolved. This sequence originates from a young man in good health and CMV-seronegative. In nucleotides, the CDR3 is TGTGCCAGCAGTGAACCGTTTTTGCGGGAGCAGTTCTTC. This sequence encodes CASSEPFLREQFF.